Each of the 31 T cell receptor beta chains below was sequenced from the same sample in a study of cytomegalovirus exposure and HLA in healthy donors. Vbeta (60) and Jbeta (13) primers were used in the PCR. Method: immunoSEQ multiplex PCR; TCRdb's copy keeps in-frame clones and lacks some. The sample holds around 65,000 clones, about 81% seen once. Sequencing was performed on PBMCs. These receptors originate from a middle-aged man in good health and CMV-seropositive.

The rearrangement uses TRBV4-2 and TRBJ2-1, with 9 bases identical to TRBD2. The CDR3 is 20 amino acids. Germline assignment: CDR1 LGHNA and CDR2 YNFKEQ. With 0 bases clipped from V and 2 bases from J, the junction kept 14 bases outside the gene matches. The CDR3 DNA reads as TGTGCCAGCAGCCAAGAGTCAAGGCTAGCGGGGCGTAAGCCCTACAATGAGCAGTTCTTC. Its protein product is CASSQESRLAGRKPYNEQFF.

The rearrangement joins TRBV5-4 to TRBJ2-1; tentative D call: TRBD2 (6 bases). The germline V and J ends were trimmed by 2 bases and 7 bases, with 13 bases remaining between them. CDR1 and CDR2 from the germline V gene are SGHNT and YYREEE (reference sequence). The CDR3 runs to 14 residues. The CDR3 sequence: CASSLSGLGNEQFF. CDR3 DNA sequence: TGTGCCAGCAGCTTAAGCGGGCTCGGGAATGAGCAGTTCTTC.

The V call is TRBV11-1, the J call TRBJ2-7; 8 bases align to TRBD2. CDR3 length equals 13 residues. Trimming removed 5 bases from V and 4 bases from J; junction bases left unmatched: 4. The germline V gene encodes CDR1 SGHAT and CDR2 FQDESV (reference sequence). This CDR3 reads CASSPGGRYEQYF. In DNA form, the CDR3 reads TGTGCCAGCAGCCCGGGAGGGAGGTACGAGCAGTACTTC.

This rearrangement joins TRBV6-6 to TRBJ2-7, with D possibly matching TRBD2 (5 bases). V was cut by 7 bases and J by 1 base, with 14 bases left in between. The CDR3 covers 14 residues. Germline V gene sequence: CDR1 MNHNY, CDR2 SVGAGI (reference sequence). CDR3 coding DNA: TGTGCCAGCACCGAAGTTTCGGGGTCCTACGAGCAGTACTTC. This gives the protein CASTEVSGSYEQYF.

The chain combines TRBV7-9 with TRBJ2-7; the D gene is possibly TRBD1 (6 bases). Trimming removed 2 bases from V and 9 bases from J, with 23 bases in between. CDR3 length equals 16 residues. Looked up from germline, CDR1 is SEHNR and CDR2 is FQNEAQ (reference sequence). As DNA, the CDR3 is TGTGCCAGCAGCTTAAGGTCAGGGACATCGGGCGTCGGGCAGTACTTC. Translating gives CASSLRSGTSGVGQYF.

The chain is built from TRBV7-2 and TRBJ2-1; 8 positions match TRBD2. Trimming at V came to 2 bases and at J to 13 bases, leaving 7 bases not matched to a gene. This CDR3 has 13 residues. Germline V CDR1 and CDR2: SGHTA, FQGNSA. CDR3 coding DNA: TGTGCCAGCAGCTTAAGCTGGCGGGGGGTTCAGTTCTTC. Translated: CASSLSWRGVQFF.

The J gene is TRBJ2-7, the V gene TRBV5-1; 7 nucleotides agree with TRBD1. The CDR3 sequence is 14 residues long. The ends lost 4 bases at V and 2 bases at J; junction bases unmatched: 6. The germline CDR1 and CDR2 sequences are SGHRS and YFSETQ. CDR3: CASSPTGPTYEQYF. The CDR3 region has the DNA TGCGCCAGCAGCCCGACAGGGCCAACCTACGAGCAGTACTTC.

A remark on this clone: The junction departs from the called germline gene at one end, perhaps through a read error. The CDR3 DNA sequence: TGTGTCAGTAACAGCCTATCCAGCGGGAGAACCTACAATGAGCAGTTCTTC. Its protein product is CVSNSLSSGRTYNEQFF. The chain couples TRBV19 to TRBJ2-1; 8 bases agree with TRBD2. This CDR3 spans 17 amino acids. The germline CDR1 and CDR2 sequences are LNHDA and SQIVND (reference sequence).

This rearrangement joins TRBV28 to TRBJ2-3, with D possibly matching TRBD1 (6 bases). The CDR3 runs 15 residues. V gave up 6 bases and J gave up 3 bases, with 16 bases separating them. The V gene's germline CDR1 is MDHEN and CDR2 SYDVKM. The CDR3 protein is CASRTQGFRTDTQYF. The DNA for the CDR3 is TGTGCCAGCAGAACACAGGGTTTCCGGACAGATACGCAGTATTTT.

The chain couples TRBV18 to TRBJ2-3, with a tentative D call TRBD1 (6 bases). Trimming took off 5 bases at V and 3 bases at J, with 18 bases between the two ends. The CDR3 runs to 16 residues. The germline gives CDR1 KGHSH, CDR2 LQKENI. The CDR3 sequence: CASSTTLQRGTDTQYF. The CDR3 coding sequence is TGTGCCAGCTCAACCACTCTCCAGAGGGGGACAGATACGCAGTATTTT.

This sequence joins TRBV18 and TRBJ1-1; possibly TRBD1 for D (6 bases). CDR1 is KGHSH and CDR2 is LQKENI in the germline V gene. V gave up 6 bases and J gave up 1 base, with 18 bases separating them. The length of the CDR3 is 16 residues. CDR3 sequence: CASSPFSGVPNTEAFF. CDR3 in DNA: TGTGCCAGCTCTCCCTTCTCAGGGGTTCCGAACACTGAAGCTTTCTTT.

Here the CDR3 reads CASRTARGTEAFF. DNA for the CDR3: TGTGCCAGCAGGACAGCTAGGGGAACTGAAGCTTTCTTT. The gene calls are TRBV7-9 and TRBJ1-1; tentative D call: TRBD1 (5 bases). The CDR3 runs to 13 residues. The V end lost 6 bases, the J end lost 5 bases, and 13 bases lay between the germline ends. In germline, CDR1 is SEHNR, CDR2 FQNEAQ (reference sequence).

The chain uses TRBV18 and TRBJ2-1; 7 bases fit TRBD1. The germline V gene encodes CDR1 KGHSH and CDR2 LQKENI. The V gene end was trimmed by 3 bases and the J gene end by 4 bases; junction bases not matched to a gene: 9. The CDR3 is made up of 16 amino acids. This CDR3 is CASSPRQGYDYNEQFF. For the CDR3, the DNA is TGTGCCAGCTCACCGAGACAGGGTTACGATTACAATGAGCAGTTCTTC.

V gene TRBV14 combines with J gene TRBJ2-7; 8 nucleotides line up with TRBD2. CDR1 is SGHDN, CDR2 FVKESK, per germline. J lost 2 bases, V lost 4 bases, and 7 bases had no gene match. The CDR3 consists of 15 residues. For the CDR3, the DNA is TGTGCCAGCAGCCCTCTAGCGGGCAAAGCCTACGAGCAGTACTTC. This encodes CASSPLAGKAYEQYF.

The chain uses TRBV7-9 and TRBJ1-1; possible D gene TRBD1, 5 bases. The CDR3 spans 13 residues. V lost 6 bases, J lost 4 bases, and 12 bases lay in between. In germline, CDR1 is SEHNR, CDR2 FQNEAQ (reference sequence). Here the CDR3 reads CASRSGVITEAFF. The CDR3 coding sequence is TGTGCCAGCAGGTCGGGGGTGATCACTGAAGCTTTCTTT.

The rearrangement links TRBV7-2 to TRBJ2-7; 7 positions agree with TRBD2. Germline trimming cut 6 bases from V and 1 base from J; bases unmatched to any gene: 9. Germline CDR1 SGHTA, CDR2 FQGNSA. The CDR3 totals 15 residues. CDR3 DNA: TGTGCCAGCAGTCCCGGGGGGACTGTGTCCTACGAGCAGTACTTC. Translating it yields CASSPGGTVSYEQYF.

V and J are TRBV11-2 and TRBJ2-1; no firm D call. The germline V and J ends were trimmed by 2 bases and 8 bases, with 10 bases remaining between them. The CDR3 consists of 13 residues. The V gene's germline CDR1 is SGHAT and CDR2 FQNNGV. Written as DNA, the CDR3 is TGTGCCAGCAGCTTACGGCATAGCTATGAGCAGTTCTTC. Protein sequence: CASSLRHSYEQFF.

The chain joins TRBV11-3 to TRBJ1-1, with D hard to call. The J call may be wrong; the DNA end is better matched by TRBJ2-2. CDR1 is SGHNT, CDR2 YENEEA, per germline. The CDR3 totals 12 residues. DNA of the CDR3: TGTGCCAGCAGCTTGCACACCGGGGAGCTGTTTTTT. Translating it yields CASSLHTGELFF.

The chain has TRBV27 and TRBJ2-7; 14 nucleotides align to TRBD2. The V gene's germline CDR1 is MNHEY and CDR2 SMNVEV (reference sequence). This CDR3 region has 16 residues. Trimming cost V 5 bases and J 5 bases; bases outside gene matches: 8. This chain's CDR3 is CASSLRLAGGIHEQYF. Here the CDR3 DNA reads TGTGCCAGCAGTCTACGACTAGCGGGAGGGATACACGAGCAGTACTTC.

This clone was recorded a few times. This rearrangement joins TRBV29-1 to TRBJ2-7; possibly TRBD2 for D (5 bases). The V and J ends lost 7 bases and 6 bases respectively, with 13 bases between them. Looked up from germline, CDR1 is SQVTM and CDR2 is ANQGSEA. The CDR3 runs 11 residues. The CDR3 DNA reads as TGCAGCGCCGGAGACTACTTCGAGCAGTACTTC. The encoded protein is CSAGDYFEQYF.

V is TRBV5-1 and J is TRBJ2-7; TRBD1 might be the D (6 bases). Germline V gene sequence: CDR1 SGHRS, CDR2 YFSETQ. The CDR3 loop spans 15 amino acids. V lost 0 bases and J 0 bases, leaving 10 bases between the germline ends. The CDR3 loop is CASSLAGHPSYEQYF. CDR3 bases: TGCGCCAGCAGCTTGGCGGGACACCCCTCCTACGAGCAGTACTTC.

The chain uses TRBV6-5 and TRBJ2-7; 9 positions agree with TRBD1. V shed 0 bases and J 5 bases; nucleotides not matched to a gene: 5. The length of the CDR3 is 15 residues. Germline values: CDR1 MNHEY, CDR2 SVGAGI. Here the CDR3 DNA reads TGTGCCAGCAGTTACTCCGGGACAGGGAACGACGAGCAGTACTTC. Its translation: CASSYSGTGNDEQYF.

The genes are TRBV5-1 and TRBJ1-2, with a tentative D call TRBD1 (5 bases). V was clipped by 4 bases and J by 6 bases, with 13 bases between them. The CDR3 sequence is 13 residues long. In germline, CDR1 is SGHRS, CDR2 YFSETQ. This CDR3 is CASSLGGYDGYTF. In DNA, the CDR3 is TGCGCCAGCAGCCTCGGGGGGTACGATGGCTACACCTTC.

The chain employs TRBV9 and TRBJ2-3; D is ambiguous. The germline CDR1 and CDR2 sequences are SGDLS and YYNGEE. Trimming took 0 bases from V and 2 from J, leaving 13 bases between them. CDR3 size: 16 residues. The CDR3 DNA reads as TGTGCCAGCAGCGTAGCTGGCCATCTCACCACAGATACGCAGTATTTT. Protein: CASSVAGHLTTDTQYF.

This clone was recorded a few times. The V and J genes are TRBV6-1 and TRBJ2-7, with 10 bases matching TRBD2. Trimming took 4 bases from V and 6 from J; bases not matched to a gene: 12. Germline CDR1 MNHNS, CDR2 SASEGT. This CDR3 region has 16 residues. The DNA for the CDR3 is TGTGCCAGCAGTGGCTTCCCCGGACTAGCGGTTTCCGAGCAGTACTTC. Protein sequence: CASSGFPGLAVSEQYF.

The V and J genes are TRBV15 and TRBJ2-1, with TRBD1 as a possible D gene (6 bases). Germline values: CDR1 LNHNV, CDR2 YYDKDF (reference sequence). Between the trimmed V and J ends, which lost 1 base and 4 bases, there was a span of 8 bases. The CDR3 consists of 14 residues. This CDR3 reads CATSRADSYNEQFF. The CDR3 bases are TGTGCCACCAGCAGAGCGGACAGTTACAATGAGCAGTTCTTC.

CDR3 in amino acids: CASATRQIYNEQFF. CDR3 coding DNA: TGTGCCAGCGCCACCCGACAGATTTACAATGAGCAGTTCTTC. This chain joins TRBV27 and TRBJ2-1; D may be TRBD1 (5 bases). V lost 8 bases to trimming and J lost 4 bases, with 15 bases between them. The germline CDR1 and CDR2 sequences are MNHEY and SMNVEV (reference sequence). The CDR3 length is 14 residues.

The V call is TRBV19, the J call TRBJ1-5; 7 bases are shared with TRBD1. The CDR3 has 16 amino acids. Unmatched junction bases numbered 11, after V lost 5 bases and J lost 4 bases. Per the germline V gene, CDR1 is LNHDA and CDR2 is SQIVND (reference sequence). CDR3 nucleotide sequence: TGTGCCAGTAGTCCCGGGACAGACCCGGGGAATCAGCCCCAGCATTTT. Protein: CASSPGTDPGNQPQHF.

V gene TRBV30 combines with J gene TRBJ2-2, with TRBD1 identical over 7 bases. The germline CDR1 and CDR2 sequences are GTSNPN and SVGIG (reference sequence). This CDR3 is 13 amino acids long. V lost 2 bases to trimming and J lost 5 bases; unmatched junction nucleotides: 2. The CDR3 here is CAWSPRGTGELFF. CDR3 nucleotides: TGTGCCTGGAGTCCCAGGGGGACCGGGGAGCTGTTTTTT.

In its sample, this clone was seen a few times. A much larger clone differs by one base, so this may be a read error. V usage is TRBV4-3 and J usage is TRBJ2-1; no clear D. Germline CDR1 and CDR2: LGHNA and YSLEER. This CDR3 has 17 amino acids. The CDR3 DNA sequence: TGCCCCAGCAGCCAAGATCTGATCGTACTCATCTCCAATGAGCAGTTCTTC. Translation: CPSSQDLIVLISNEQFF.

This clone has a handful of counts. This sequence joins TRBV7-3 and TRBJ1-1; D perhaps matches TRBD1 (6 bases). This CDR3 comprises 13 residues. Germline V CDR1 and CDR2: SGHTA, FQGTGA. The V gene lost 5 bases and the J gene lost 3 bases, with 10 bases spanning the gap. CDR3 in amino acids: CASSLNRDTEAFF. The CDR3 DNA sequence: TGTGCCAGCAGCCTGAACAGGGACACTGAAGCTTTCTTT.